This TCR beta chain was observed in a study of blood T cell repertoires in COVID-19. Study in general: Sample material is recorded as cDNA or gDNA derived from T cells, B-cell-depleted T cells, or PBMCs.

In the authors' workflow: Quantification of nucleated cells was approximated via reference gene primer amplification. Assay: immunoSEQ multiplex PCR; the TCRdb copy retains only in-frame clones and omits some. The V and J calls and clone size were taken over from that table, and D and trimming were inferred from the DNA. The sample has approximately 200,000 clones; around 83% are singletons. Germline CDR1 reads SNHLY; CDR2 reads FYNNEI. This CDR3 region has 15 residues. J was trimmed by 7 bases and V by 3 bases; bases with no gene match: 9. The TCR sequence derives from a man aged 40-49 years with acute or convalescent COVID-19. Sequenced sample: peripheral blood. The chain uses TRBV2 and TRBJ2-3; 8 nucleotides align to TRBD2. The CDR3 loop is CASSDSIAGIYTQYF. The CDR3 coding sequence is TGTGCCAGCAGTGATAGTATAGCGGGGATCTATACGCAGTATTTT.